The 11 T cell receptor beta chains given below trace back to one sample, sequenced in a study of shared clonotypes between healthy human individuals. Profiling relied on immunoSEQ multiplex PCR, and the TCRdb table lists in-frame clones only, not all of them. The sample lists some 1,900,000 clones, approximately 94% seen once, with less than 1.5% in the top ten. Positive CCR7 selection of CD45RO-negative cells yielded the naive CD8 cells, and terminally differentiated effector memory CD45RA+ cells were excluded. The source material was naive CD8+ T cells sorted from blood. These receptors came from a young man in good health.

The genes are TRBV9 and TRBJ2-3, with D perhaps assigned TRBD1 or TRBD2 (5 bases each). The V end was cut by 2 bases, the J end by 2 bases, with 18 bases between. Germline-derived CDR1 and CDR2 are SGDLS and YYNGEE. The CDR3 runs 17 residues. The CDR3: CASSVRDLGGPTDTQYF. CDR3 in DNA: TGTGCCAGCAGCGTCCGGGACCTCGGAGGTCCCACAGATACGCAGTATTTT.

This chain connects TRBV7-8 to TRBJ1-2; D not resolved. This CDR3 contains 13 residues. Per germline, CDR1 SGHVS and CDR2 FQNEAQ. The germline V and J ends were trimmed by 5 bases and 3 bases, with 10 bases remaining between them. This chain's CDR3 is CASSADSYYGYTF. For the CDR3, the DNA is TGTGCCAGCAGCGCGGACTCATACTATGGCTACACCTTC.

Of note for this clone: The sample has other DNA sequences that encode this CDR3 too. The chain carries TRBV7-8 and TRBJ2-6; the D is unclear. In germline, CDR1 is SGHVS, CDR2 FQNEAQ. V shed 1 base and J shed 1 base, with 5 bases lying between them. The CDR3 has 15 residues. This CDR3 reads CASSLGGSGANVLTF. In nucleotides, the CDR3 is TGTGCCAGCAGCTTAGGAGGTTCTGGGGCCAACGTCCTGACTTTC.

The CDR3 DNA reads as TGTGCCAGCAGCTTAGCCCTCTGGGAGCAGTACTTC. Protein product: CASSLALWEQYF. This chain joins TRBV11-2 and TRBJ2-7; no definite D call. The CDR3 is made up of 12 amino acids. Trimming cost V 1 base and J 7 bases, with 8 bases left between them. Looked up from germline, CDR1 is SGHAT and CDR2 is FQNNGV. Filled out from reference TRBV11-2 and TRBJ2-7, the complete variable domain reads EAGVAQSPRYKIIEKRQSVAFWCNPISGHATLYWYQQILGQGPKLLIQFQNNGVVDDSQLPKDRFSAERLKGVDSTLKIQPAKLEDSAVYLCASSLALWEQYFGPGTRLTVT.

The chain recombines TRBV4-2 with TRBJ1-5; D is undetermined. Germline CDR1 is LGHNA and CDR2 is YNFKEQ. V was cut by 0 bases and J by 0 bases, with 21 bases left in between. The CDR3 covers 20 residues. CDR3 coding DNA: TGTGCCAGCAGCCAAGATCTGCAGGTGTCCGAGCCCTATAGCAATCAGCCCCAGCATTTT. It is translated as CASSQDLQVSEPYSNQPQHF.

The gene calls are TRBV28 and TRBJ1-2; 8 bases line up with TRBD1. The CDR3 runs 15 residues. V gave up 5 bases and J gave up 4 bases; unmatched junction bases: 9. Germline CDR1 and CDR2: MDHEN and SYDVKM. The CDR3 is CASSERQGPSYGYTF. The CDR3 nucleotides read TGTGCCAGCAGTGAGAGACAGGGGCCTTCCTATGGCTACACCTTC.

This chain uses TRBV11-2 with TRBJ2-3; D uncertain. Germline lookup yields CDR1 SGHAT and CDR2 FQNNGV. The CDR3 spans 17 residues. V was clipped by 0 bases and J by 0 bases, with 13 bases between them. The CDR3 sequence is CASSLEHGPTSTDTQYF. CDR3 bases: TGTGCCAGCAGCTTAGAACACGGACCTACTAGCACAGATACGCAGTATTTT.

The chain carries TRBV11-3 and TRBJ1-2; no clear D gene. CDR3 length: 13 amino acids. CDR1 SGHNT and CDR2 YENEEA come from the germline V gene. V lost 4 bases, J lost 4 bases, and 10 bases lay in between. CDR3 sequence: CASSWPAGYGYTF. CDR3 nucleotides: TGTGCCAGCAGCTGGCCGGCGGGCTATGGCTACACCTTC.

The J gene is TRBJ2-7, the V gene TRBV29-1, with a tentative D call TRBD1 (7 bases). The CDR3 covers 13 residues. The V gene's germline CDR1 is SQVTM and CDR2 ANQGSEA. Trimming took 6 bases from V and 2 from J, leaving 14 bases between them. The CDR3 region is CSVEGQRTYEQYF. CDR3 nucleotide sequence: TGCAGCGTGGAGGGACAGCGAACCTACGAGCAGTACTTC.

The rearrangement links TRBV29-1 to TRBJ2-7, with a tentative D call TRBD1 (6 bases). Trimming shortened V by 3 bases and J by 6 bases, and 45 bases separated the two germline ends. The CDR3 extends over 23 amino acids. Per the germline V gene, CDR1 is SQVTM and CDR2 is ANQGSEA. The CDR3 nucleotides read TGCAGCGTTGAGAAGTCGAGTCAAGGCTCCGAGGGGTCGGGCTACAGGGTAATCGGCGAGCAGTACTTC. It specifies CSVEKSSQGSEGSGYRVIGEQYF.

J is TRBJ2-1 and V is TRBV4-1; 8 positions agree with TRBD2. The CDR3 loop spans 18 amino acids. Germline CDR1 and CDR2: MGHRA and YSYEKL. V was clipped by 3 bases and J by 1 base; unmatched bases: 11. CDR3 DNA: TGCGCCAGCAGCCAGTCCCTCGGGGGGGAGGGGTCCTACAATGAGCAGTTCTTC. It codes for CASSQSLGGEGSYNEQFF.